This entry lists 4 T cell receptor beta chains sequenced from one sample in a study of tumor-infiltrating lymphocytes in primary liver carcinoma (dated by TCRdb to about 2017). The data were produced on an Illumina HiSeq 2500. Using a constant-region primer and ProtoScript II reverse transcriptase, TCRbeta-specific cDNA was reverse-transcribed from 500 to 650 ng total RNA. Three nested multiplex PCR rounds, following a slightly modified ARM-PCR procedure, were used to build the TCRbeta libraries. Each of the first two PCR rounds ran for around 11 cycles and used multiplex TRBV1-TRBV30 forward primers together with a Cbeta reverse primer. TCRdb applied fastp at Q25 and MiXCR to the public reads, then kept only in-frame beta chains. Every entry covers one CDR3 protein and lists the most common genes and DNA from its rows. This sample lists about 120,000 distinct CDR3 sequences; around two thirds were detected once. The top ten constitute 7.5% to 10% of the sample.

Without any cell sorting, total RNA and DNA were co-extracted from roughly 21-30 mg of bulk tissue using the AllPrep DNA/RNA mini kit. The sample was tumor-adjacent normal liver tissue. The source of these receptors is a woman aged 60-70 years with primary liver carcinoma and hepatitis B virus infection.

This clonotype occurred once. The missing conserved phenylalanine or tryptophan at the end of this CDR3 makes a read error likely. This chain connects TRBV10-3 to TRBJ2-4; 12 nucleotides line up with TRBD2. The germline V gene has CDR1 ENHRY and CDR2 SYGVKD. The V segment lost 2 bases and the J segment 7 bases; nucleotides outside the gene matches: 9. This CDR3 region has 17 residues. Here the CDR3 DNA reads TGTGCCATCAGTGAGGCCCGACTAGCGGGAGAGTCGAACATTCAGTACTAC. It specifies CAISEARLAGESNIQYY.

Concerning this clonotype itself: No conserved phenylalanine or tryptophan ends this CDR3, so it is likely a read error. The gene calls are TRBV6-5 and TRBJ1-1; D is unresolved. The germline V gene encodes CDR1 MNHEY and CDR2 SVGAGI. The CDR3 is 15 residues long. V lost 6 bases to trimming and J lost 1 base, with 15 bases between them. The CDR3 DNA is TGTGCCAGCAGGCCCAGAGGGCAGAAGAACACTGAAGCTTTCCTC. It yields the protein CASRPRGQKNTEAFL.

This clonotype occurred many times. The rearrangement links TRBV4-1 to TRBJ2-3; 7 nucleotides line up with TRBD2. J lost 4 bases, V lost 0 bases, and 10 bases had no gene match. Per the germline V gene, CDR1 is MGHRA and CDR2 is YSYEKL. The CDR3 runs to 17 residues. The CDR3 nucleotides read TGCGCCAGCAGCCAAGATTCGGGCGGGAGTAGGTCAGATACGCAGTATTTT. Protein sequence: CASSQDSGGSRSDTQYF.

A note on this clonotype: A much larger clone lies a single base off, so this may be a read error. The V and J genes are TRBV28 and TRBJ2-7; D might be TRBD1 (6 bases). CDR3 length: 15 residues. CDR1 and CDR2 (germline): MDHEN, SYDVKM. This CDR3 is CASSLSAGVSHEQYF. As DNA, the CDR3 is TGTGCCAGCAGTTTATCGGCAGGGGTCTCCCACGAGCAGTACTTC.